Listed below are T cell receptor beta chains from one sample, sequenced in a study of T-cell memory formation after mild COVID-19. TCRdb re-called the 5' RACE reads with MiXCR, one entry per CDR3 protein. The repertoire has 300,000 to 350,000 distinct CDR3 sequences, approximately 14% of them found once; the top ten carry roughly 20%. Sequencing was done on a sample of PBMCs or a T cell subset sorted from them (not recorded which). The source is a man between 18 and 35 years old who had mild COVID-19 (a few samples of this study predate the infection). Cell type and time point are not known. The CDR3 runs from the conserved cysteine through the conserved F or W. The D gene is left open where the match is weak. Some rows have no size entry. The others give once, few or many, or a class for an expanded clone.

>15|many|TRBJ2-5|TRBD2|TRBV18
TGTGCCAGCTCTGAGGGGACTAGCGGTCAAGAGACCCAGTACTTC
CASSEGTSGQETQYF
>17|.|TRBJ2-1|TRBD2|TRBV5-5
TGTGCCAGCAGCTTGGGTGGGACTAGCGGGGGCCACAATGAGCAGTTCTTC
CASSLGGTSGGHNEQFF
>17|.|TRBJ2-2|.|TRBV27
TGTGCCAGCTTCGGGGGAAAGGTGGTCGGGTACACCGGGGAGCTGTTTTTT
CASFGGKVVGYTGELFF
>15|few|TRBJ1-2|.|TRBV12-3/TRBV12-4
TGTGCCAGCAGTTTCGTGGGTTGGGACTTGAACGGCTACACCTTC
CASSFVGWDLNGYTF
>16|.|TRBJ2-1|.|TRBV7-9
TGTGCCAGCAGCTTAGCTCCGGGACGGGAAGACAATGAGCAGTTCTTC
CASSLAPGREDNEQFF
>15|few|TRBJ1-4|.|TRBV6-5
TGTGCCAGCAGCGATACGGGACGGAGCCGTCTCAAACTGTTTTTT
CASSDTGRSRLKLFF
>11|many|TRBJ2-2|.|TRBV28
TGTGCCAGCAGTTTCCTCGGGGAGCTGTTTTTT
CASSFLGELFF
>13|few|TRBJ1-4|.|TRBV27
TGTGCCAGCAGTTTTGCAACTAATGAAAAACTGTTTTTT
CASSFATNEKLFF
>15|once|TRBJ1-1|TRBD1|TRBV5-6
TGTGCCAGCAGCCCGGGGGACAGGCAGAACACTGAAGCTTTCTTT
CASSPGDRQNTEAFF
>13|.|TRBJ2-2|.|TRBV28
TGTGCCAGCAGTTTATATCGTACCGGGGAGCTGTTTTTT
CASSLYRTGELFF
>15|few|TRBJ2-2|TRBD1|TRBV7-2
TGTGCCAGCAGCTTAGTCCAGGGGGCCACCGGGGAGCTGTTTTTT
CASSLVQGATGELFF
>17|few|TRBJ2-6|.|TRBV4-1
TGCGCCAGCAGCCAAGAAGGGAGTAAGGCTGGGGCCAACGTCCTGACTTTC
CASSQEGSKAGANVLTF
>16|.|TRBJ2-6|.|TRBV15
TGTGCCACCAGCAGCCAAGGGGGATCTGGGGCCAACGTCCTGACTTTC
CATSSQGGSGANVLTF
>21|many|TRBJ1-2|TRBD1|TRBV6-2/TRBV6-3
TGTGCCAGCACCCTTTTATGGGACAGCTGGATATCAGGGGCGCGTCACTATGGCTACACCTTC
CASTLLWDSWISGARHYGYTF
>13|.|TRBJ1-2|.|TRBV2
TGTGCCGGTTCAGTGAGAGACGGTTATGGCTACACCTTC
CAGSVRDGYGYTF
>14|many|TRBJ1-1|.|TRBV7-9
TGTGCCAGCAGCTGGTGGGGACTGAACACTGAAGCTTTCTTT
CASSWWGLNTEAFF
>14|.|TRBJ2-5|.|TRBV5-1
TGCGCCAGCAGCCCAAGGATAGATCAAGAGACCCAGTACTTC
CASSPRIDQETQYF
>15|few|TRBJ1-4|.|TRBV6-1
TGTGCCAGCAGGTCCAGGGAAACAACTAATGAAAAACTGTTTTTT
CASRSRETTNEKLFF
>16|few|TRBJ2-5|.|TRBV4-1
TGCGCCAGCAGCCAAGATCGGGCCAGGGGATTCGAGACCCAGTACTTC
CASSQDRARGFETQYF
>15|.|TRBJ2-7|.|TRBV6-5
TGTGCCAGCAGCTGGTCTATGGGTGGGTCCTACGAGCAGTACTTC
CASSWSMGGSYEQYF
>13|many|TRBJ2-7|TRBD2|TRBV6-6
TGTGCCAGCAGGGCGGGAGGCCTCTACGAGCAGTACTTC
CASRAGGLYEQYF
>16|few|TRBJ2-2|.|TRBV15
TGTGCCACCAGCAGGCGAGGATCGAGGGTCACCGGGGAGCTGTTTTTT
CATSRRGSRVTGELFF
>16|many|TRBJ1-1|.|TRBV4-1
TGCGCCAGCAGCCAAGATCGGGCAGCAGGGTACACTGAAGCTTTCTTT
CASSQDRAAGYTEAFF
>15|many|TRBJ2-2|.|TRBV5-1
TGCGCCAGCAGCTTTCATGAACTGAACACCGGGGAGCTGTTTTTT
CASSFHELNTGELFF
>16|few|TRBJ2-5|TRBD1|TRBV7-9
TGTGCCAGCAGCCAAGCGACAGGGGGGTACCAAGAGACCCAGTACTTC
CASSQATGGYQETQYF
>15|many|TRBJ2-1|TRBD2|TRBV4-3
TGCGCCAGCAGCCAACCTAGCGGGGGGATCAATGAGCAGTTCTTC
CASSQPSGGINEQFF
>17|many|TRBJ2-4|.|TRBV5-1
TGCGCCAGCAGCTGGGCCCCAGGGGGGGAGAAGAAAAACATTCAGTACTTC
CASSWAPGGEKKNIQYF
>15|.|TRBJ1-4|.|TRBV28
TGTGCCAGCAGTTTATCTGTAACGGCTAATGAAAAACTGTTTTTT
CASSLSVTANEKLFF
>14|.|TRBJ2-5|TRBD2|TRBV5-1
TGCGCCAGCACCCCAGCGGGGGGGCAAGAGACCCAGTACTTC
CASTPAGGQETQYF
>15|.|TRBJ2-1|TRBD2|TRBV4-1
TGCGCCAGCAGCCAACTCGGACTAGCGTCGAATGAGCAGTTCTTC
CASSQLGLASNEQFF
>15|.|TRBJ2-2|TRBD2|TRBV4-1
TGCGCCAGCAGACCGGGCGGGGGGAACACCGGGGAGCTGTTTTTT
CASRPGGGNTGELFF
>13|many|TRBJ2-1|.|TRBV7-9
TGTGCCAGCAGCGCCGACTCATTTGGTGAGCAGTTCTTC
CASSADSFGEQFF
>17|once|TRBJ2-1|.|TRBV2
TGTGCCAGCAGGCTACCCCAAGCGGACCCGCCCTACAATGAGCAGTTCTTC
CASRLPQADPPYNEQFF
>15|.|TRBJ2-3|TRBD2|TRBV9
TGTGCCAGCTCCCTGGGAGGGATCGGCTCCAATACGCAGTATTTT
CASSLGGIGSNTQYF
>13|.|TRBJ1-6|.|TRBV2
TGTGCCAGCAATAAGGGGGTCGATTCACCCCTCCACTTT
CASNKGVDSPLHF
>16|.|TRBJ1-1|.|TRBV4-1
TGCGCCAGCAGCCAAGTTGCGGGCATAATGAACACTGAAGCTTTCTTT
CASSQVAGIMNTEAFF
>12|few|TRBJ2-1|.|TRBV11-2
TGTGCCAGCAGCTTCCAGGGGGGAGAGCAGTTCTTC
CASSFQGGEQFF
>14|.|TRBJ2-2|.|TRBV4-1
TGCGCCAGCAGCCAAGATCGCGCCTACAGGGAGCTGTTTTTT
CASSQDRAYRELFF
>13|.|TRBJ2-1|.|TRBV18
TGTGCCAGCTCAGCAAACAGGGCTAATGAGCAGTTCTTC
CASSANRANEQFF
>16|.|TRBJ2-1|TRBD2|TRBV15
TGTGCCACCAGCAGGACTAGCGGGGGGGGACTCAATGAGCAGTTCTTC
CATSRTSGGGLNEQFF
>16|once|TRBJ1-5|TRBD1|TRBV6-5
TGTGCCAGCAGTCGAGACTGGACAGGGTTTGGGCAGCCCCAGCATTTT
CASSRDWTGFGQPQHF
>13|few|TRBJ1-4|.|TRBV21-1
TGTGCCAGCAGCAAAGTACAGGAACGGCGGCTGTTTTTT
CASSKVQERRLFF
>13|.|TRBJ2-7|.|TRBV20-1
TGCAGTGCTAGCCATAGCAGGGGCTACGAGCAGTACTTC
CSASHSRGYEQYF
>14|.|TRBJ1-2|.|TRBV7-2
TGTGCCAGCAGCCGCCTCGGACGGAGCTATGGCTACACCTTC
CASSRLGRSYGYTF
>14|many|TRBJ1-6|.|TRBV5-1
TGCGCCAGCAGCTTGCAACCCTCTAATTCACCCCTCCACTTT
CASSLQPSNSPLHF
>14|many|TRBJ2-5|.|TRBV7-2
TGTGCCAGCAGCTTATACCCTATCGAAGAGACCCAGTACTTC
CASSLYPIEETQYF
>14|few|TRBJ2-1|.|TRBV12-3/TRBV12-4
TGTGCCAGCAGTTCATCCCTCCCTGCAAATGAGCAGTTCTTC
CASSSSLPANEQFF
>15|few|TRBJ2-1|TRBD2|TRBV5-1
TGCGCCAGCAGCCGGGACCTAGCGGGGTCCTTTGAGCAGTTCTTC
CASSRDLAGSFEQFF